This TCR beta chain was obtained from a study of blood T cell repertoires in COVID-19. The V gene lost 5 bases and the J gene lost 3 bases, with 7 bases spanning the gap. The CDR3 totals 12 residues. Methods used by the authors: Using reference gene primer amplification, nucleated cell counts were estimated. TCRdb's copy holds only in-frame clones and misses some; the assay was immunoSEQ multiplex PCR. Clone size and the V and J calls come from that table; the DNA yielded D and trimming. The sample consists of around 300,000 clones, approximately 83% of them appearing once. This chain connects TRBV12-3 or TRBV12-4 to TRBJ1-1; D remains unclear. The clonotype comes from a woman in her seventies with acute or convalescent COVID-19. The material sequenced was peripheral blood. The CDR3 region has the DNA TGTGCCAGCAGTCTACTATACACTGAAGCTTTCTTT. It yields the protein CASSLLYTEAFF.